The rows below give T cell receptor beta chains drawn from one sample of a study of blood T cell repertoires in COVID-19. Sequencing was performed with immunoSEQ multiplex PCR; in TCRdb, only in-frame clones are kept and a portion is missing. The sample has tens of thousands of clones; 60% to 80% are singletons. What was sequenced was peripheral blood. The receptor set was obtained from a woman aged 45-65 years with acute or convalescent COVID-19. Both conserved end residues are part of each CDR3. The D gene is left open where the match is weak. Expanded clones are given a class, and other clones once, few, many or no size at all.

d_call	clone_size	v_call	j_call	cdr3_aa	cdr3_nt
TRBD1	few	TRBV5-1	TRBJ2-7	CASSQTGDGSYEQYF	TGCGCCAGCAGTCAAACAGGGGACGGATCCTACGAGCAGTACTTC
NA	NA	TRBV19	TRBJ2-3	CASSMSVFSTDTQYF	TGTGCCAGTAGTATGTCAGTATTCTCCACAGATACGCAGTATTTT
NA	NA	TRBV2	TRBJ2-7	CASSMDSLDTSYEQYF	TGTGCCAGCAGTATGGACAGCCTTGACACCTCCTACGAGCAGTACTTC
NA	NA	TRBV5-1	TRBJ1-6	CASSPGHQTGSPLHF	TGCGCCAGCAGCCCGGGACACCAAACCGGTTCACCCCTCCACTTT
NA	NA	TRBV30	TRBJ1-2	CAWSMGGSQGYTF	TGTGCCTGGAGTATGGGAGGGTCGCAGGGCTACACCTTC
NA	NA	TRBV12-3/TRBV12-4	TRBJ1-5	CASNPSGQPQHF	TGTGCCAGCAACCCTTCGGGGCAGCCCCAGCATTTT
NA	NA	TRBV2	TRBJ2-5	CASSEDRVGVETQYF	TGTGCCAGCAGTGAAGACAGGGTAGGAGTAGAGACCCAGTACTTC
NA	NA	TRBV30	TRBJ2-1	CAFNRGGDNEQFF	TGTGCCTTTAACAGGGGGGGGGACAATGAGCAGTTCTTC
TRBD2	NA	TRBV7-6	TRBJ2-1	CALGGLAGVFNEQFF	TGTGCCCTAGGGGGGCTAGCGGGGGTCTTTAATGAGCAGTTCTTC
TRBD1	NA	TRBV28	TRBJ1-1	CAGQGQGATEAFF	TGTGCCGGACAGGGACAGGGGGCAACTGAAGCTTTCTTT
TRBD1	NA	TRBV4-3	TRBJ2-5	CASSYRGEGTQYF	TGCGCCAGCAGCTACAGGGGAGAAGGGACCCAGTACTTC
TRBD2	once	TRBV28	TRBJ2-7	CASSTSGRTPYYEQYF	TGTGCCAGCAGTACTAGCGGGCGAACCCCCTACTACGAGCAGTACTTC
TRBD1	few	TRBV19	TRBJ2-7	CASSPTDRDHPEQYF	TGTGCCAGTAGTCCGACGGACAGGGACCACCCCGAGCAGTACTTC
NA	NA	TRBV4-2	TRBJ1-3	CASSPNSISGNTIYF	TGTGCCAGCAGCCCAAACAGCATCTCTGGAAACACCATATATTTT
TRBD1	few	TRBV4-1	TRBJ1-1	CASSQEEGATTEAFF	TGCGCCAGCAGCCAAGAAGAGGGGGCGACCACTGAAGCTTTCTTT
TRBD2	NA	TRBV13	TRBJ2-1	CASSPTLTSGGENEQFF	TGTGCCAGCAGCCCTACCCTGACTAGCGGGGGAGAGAATGAGCAGTTCTTC
TRBD1	NA	TRBV7-2	TRBJ1-4	CASSLEQGPSKLFF	TGTGCCAGCAGCTTAGAACAGGGGCCTTCCAAACTGTTTTTT
NA	NA	TRBV19	TRBJ1-6	CASTADSVSPPLHF	TGTGCCAGTACCGCGGACAGCGTTTCCCCACCCCTCCACTTT
TRBD2	few	TRBV5-6	TRBJ2-7	CASSLLAGGRDEQYF	TGTGCCAGCAGCTTACTAGCGGGGGGCCGGGACGAGCAGTACTTC
NA	few	TRBV5-4	TRBJ2-2	CASSLTDTYTGELFF	TGTGCCAGCAGCTTGACTGACACCTACACCGGGGAGCTGTTTTTT
NA	NA	TRBV28	TRBJ2-7	CASTLGVPGTYEQYF	TGTGCCAGCACTCTAGGGGTGCCCGGAACCTACGAGCAGTACTTC
NA	NA	TRBV3-1/TRBV3-2	TRBJ2-7	CASSQGMSGQGGWSYEQYF	TGTGCCAGCAGCCAAGGTATGAGTGGGCAGGGTGGTTGGTCCTACGAGCAGTACTTC
TRBD2	NA	TRBV7-7	TRBJ2-7	CASINGGEYEQYF	TGTGCCAGCATTAACGGGGGGGAGTACGAGCAGTACTTC
TRBD1	NA	TRBV10-3	TRBJ2-7	CATSGTGAYEQYF	TGTGCCACCTCCGGGACAGGGGCCTACGAGCAGTACTTC
TRBD1	NA	TRBV10-3	TRBJ2-2	CAISGDRATGELFF	TGTGCCATCAGTGGGGACAGAGCTACCGGGGAGCTGTTTTTT
NA	NA	TRBV2	TRBJ2-1	CASRVGQYNEQFF	TGTGCCAGCAGGGTTGGACAGTACAATGAGCAGTTCTTC
NA	NA	TRBV14	TRBJ1-1	CASRGLSVNTEAFF	TGTGCCAGCCGGGGGTTATCGGTGAACACTGAAGCTTTCTTT
NA	NA	TRBV11-2	TRBJ2-1	CASSLETRVIHEQFF	TGTGCCAGCAGCTTAGAGACCAGGGTAATTCATGAGCAGTTCTTC
NA	NA	TRBV27	TRBJ1-5	CASSLGGSGPNQPQHF	TGTGCCAGCAGTCTGGGGGGGTCAGGTCCTAATCAGCCCCAGCATTTT
NA	NA	TRBV5-1	TRBJ1-4	CASRSGVAGSHGTKLFF	TGCGCCAGCAGGTCAGGGGTTGCGGGTTCCCACGGTACAAAACTGTTTTTT
TRBD1	NA	TRBV27	TRBJ1-3	CASSPTGAASGNTIYF	TGTGCCAGCAGTCCGACAGGGGCCGCCAGTGGAAACACCATATATTTT
NA	NA	TRBV2	TRBJ1-4	CASRRESIIGRVF	TGTGCCAGCCGCCGGGAGTCGATTATCGGACGGGTTTTT
NA	NA	TRBV6-5	TRBJ1-5	CASRRDKNSNQPQHF	TGTGCCAGCAGAAGGGACAAAAATAGCAATCAGCCCCAGCATTTT
TRBD2	NA	TRBV24-1	TRBJ2-1	CATSDRGLAGGRINEQFF	TGTGCCACCAGTGACCGAGGACTAGCGGGGGGGCGAATCAATGAGCAGTTCTTC
TRBD1	NA	TRBV19	TRBJ2-5	CASSRTGSVETQYF	TGTGCCAGTAGCCGGACAGGGTCAGTAGAGACCCAGTACTTC
TRBD2	NA	TRBV6-1	TRBJ2-3	CASSDRTSGGTDTQYF	TGTGCCAGCAGTGACCGGACTAGCGGAGGCACAGATACGCAGTATTTT
NA	NA	TRBV6-5	TRBJ2-2	CASSSPRTFGELFF	TGTGCCAGCAGTTCCCCCAGGACTTTCGGGGAGCTGTTTTTT
NA	NA	TRBV5-4	TRBJ2-1	CASSLDRVKVNEQFF	TGTGCCAGCAGCTTGGACAGGGTAAAGGTCAATGAGCAGTTCTTC
TRBD1	NA	TRBV6-5	TRBJ1-1	CASRRDRGLGTEAFF	TGTGCCAGTCGTCGAGACAGGGGGCTAGGTACTGAAGCTTTCTTT
NA	NA	TRBV4-1	TRBJ1-6	CASSQEGEVYNSPLHF	TGCGCCAGCAGCCAAGAAGGGGAAGTCTATAATTCACCCCTCCACTTT
NA	NA	TRBV2	TRBJ1-1	CASSEVDTEAFF	TGTGCCAGCAGTGAAGTCGACACTGAAGCTTTCTTT
TRBD1	NA	TRBV6-6	TRBJ1-5	CASSTGATNQPQHF	TGTGCCAGCAGTACAGGGGCGACCAATCAGCCCCAGCATTTT
NA	NA	TRBV6-5	TRBJ2-7	CASSYSRTGYEQYF	TGTGCCAGCAGTTACTCTCGAACAGGTTACGAGCAGTACTTC
NA	NA	TRBV7-9	TRBJ1-4	CASSFRVSDEKLFF	TGTGCCAGCAGCTTCCGGGTTTCGGATGAAAAACTGTTTTTT
NA	NA	TRBV19	TRBJ2-3	CASSLYIEVDTQYF	TGTGCCAGTAGTCTTTACATCGAGGTGGATACGCAGTATTTT
NA	NA	TRBV5-5	TRBJ1-5	CASSLDSANQPQHF	TGTGCCAGCAGCTTGGACAGTGCGAATCAGCCCCAGCATTTT
TRBD1	few	TRBV7-2	TRBJ2-1	CASRSTGPTYNEQFF	TGTGCCAGCAGATCGACAGGGCCCACCTACAATGAGCAGTTCTTC
NA	NA	TRBV4-1	TRBJ1-5	CASSAGEGLETQHF	TGCGCCAGCAGCGCGGGGGAGGGCTTAGAGACCCAGCATTTT
TRBD1	NA	TRBV18	TRBJ2-1	CASSPGAGTGVYNEQFF	TGTGCCAGCTCACCGGGAGCCGGGACAGGGGTTTACAATGAGCAGTTCTTC
NA	NA	TRBV25-1	TRBJ1-2	CASRDGGNYGYTF	TGTGCCAGCAGAGATGGAGGGAACTATGGCTACACCTTC
TRBD1	few	TRBV6-5	TRBJ1-2	CASRRQGNYGYTF	TGTGCCAGCAGAAGACAGGGTAACTATGGCTACACCTTC
NA	NA	TRBV5-1	TRBJ2-3	CARSLGGATGATSTDTQYF	TGCGCCCGCAGCTTGGGGGGGGCGACAGGGGCTACTAGCACAGATACGCAGTATTTT
NA	NA	TRBV21-1	TRBJ1-1	CASSTNDRGPNTEAFF	TGTGCCAGCAGCACGAACGACAGGGGGCCGAACACTGAAGCTTTCTTT
NA	NA	TRBV27	TRBJ1-1	CASSLVGGDTEAFF	TGTGCCAGCAGTTTAGTAGGGGGGGACACTGAAGCTTTCTTT